This T cell receptor beta chain derives from a study of response to subunit inactivated influenza vaccine (dated by TCRdb to between 2018 and 2020). Notes on the research overall: Deep quantitative profiling of the T cell receptor repertoire was used in the study to follow responses to a trivalent subunit inactivated influenza vaccine. Study-wide findings and limitations: The authors proposed that each seasonal influenza vaccination may bring in only a limited number of new T cells.

The germline V end is reduced by 5 bases and the J end by 0 bases; junction bases left unmatched: 10. There are 18 amino acids in the CDR3, from cysteine to phenylalanine inclusive. The DNA shown is the 54-base CDR3, in frame from base 1. The germline V gene provides CDR1 MNHNS and CDR2 SASEGT. The library was prepared using RT-PCR. The sample was run on an Illumina HiSeq 2500. TCRdb applied fastp at Q25 and MiXCR to the public reads, then kept only in-frame beta chains. Each entry is one CDR3 protein sequence, shown with its most common DNA and genes. Across this sample there are about 650,000 distinct CDR3 sequences, with about 14% seen only once. Around 7.6% of the sample comes from the top ten. This clonotype showed up just a few times. Its antigen is still unknown. No per-base quality is available; no much larger clone lies one base away.

The receptor comes from a man aged 45-65 years who received an inactivated influenza vaccine. Donor details come from another sample of the same person, matched by shared clones. The sequence joins TRBV6-1 to TRBJ2-3, and 11 bases in between align with TRBD2. The starting material was PBMCs from blood, obtained roughly 2 weeks before vaccination. The DNA is TGTGCCAGCAGTCCAACTAGCGGGGGCCCCCCTAGCACAGATACGCAGTATTTT. Its product reads: CASSPTSGGPPSTDTQYF.